This entry concerns a single T cell receptor beta chain. This specimen belongs to a study of T cell responses to AZD1222 COVID-19 vaccine. V dropped 5 bases and J dropped 6 bases, with 17 bases sitting between them. The CDR3 length is 15 residues. CDR1 is SGHTA, CDR2 FQGNSA, per germline. The repertoire was sequenced with immunoSEQ multiplex PCR; TCRdb's copy has only in-frame clones and lacks some. The table includes under 140,000 clones, roughly 92% detected once. The sample was peripheral blood, taken 28 days after the second AZD1222 dose. The V and J genes are TRBV7-2 and TRBJ1-5; maybe TRBD1 (5 bases). The clonotype originates from an adult who received the AZD1222 COVID-19 vaccine. In nucleotides, the CDR3 is TGTGCCAGCAGCGCGCAGACAGCAGGAGGTCAGCCCCAGCATTTT. Translated: CASSAQTAGGQPQHF.